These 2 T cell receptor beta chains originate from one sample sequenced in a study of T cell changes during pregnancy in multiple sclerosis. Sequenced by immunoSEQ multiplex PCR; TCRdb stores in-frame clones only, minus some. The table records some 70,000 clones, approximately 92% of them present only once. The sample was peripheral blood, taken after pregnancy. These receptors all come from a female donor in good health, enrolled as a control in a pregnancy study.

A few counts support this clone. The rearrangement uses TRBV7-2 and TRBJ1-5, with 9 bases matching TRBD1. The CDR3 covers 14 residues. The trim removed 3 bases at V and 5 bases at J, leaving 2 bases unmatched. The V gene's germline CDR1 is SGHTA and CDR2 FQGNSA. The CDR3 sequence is CASSFRQGDQPQHF. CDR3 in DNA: TGTGCCAGCAGCTTTAGACAGGGGGATCAGCCCCAGCATTTT.

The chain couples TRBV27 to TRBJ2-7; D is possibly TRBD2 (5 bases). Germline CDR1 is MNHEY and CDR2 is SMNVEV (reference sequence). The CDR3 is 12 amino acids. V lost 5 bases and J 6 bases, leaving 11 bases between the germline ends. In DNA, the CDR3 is TGTGCCAGCAGTACTAGGACGAGCGAGCAGTACTTC. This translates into CASSTRTSEQYF.